This T cell receptor beta chain was recorded in a study of blood T cells in healthy people across ages. A J-beta primer mix and a sample-barcoded 5' primer were used in a second PCR of about 6 to 12 cycles. TCRdb itself ran the 5' RACE reads through MiXCR, one entry per CDR3 protein. The sample has some 800,000 distinct CDR3 sequences; roughly 44% are singletons. This CDR3 contains 17 residues. Trimming shortened V by 0 bases and J by 0 bases, and 9 bases separated the two germline ends. CDR1 and CDR2 (germline): LGHNA, YSLEER. This clonotype was picked up a small number of times. This sequence was found in a man aged 55 to 70 in good health. The chain uses TRBV4-3 and TRBJ2-6; D not certain. Sequenced: blood. CDR3 amino acids: CASSQDFGFSGANVLTF. DNA for the CDR3: TGCGCCAGCAGCCAAGATTTTGGATTCTCTGGGGCCAACGTCCTGACTTTC.